These 25 T cell receptor beta chains came from one sample sequenced in a study of Ad26.COV2.S vaccination and SARS-CoV-2 variants. The treatment denotes: 15 to 20 received Ad26.COV2.S at low or high dose, single or two shots; a few received placebo; per-sample allocation not given. Sampling took place 63 days after the first vaccine or placebo injection. Assay used: immunoSEQ multiplex PCR; TCRdb lists only in-frame clones, some missing. The repertoire holds about 240,000 clones, with around 89% as singletons. Material: peripheral blood, obtained in a trial of Ad26.COV2.S vaccine versus placebo. The receptors here all came from a person aged 18-65 years who received the Ad26.COV2.S COVID-19 vaccine or a placebo.

This clone was picked up one time. The genes are TRBV14 and TRBJ2-7; D is undetermined. Germline CDR1 is SGHDN and CDR2 is FVKESK. This CDR3 has 15 amino acids. V was shortened by 4 bases and J by 6 bases, with 19 bases between the two germline ends. The CDR3 bases are TGTGCCAGCAGCCTCACCTTCGGCCCTACCGGCGAGCAGTACTTC. As protein: CASSLTFGPTGEQYF.

For this clone: Other nucleotide sequences in the sample specify the same CDR3. V is TRBV5-1 and J is TRBJ2-1, with 12 nucleotides matching TRBD2. This CDR3 comprises 15 residues. The J segment lost 5 bases and the V segment lost 3 bases, leaving 3 bases of the junction unmatched. Germline loops: CDR1 SGHRS, CDR2 YFSETQ. CDR3 region: CASSSGLAGNNEQFF. The CDR3 nucleotides are TGCGCCAGCAGCTCAGGACTAGCGGGAAACAATGAGCAGTTCTTC.

The J gene is TRBJ1-2, the V gene TRBV7-9; D not resolved. V was clipped by 1 base and J by 4 bases, with 13 bases between them. The CDR3 length is 15 residues. CDR1 is SEHNR, CDR2 FQNEAQ, per germline (reference sequence). CDR3 residues: CASSLEETATYGYTF. CDR3 coding DNA: TGTGCCAGCAGCTTAGAGGAGACCGCGACCTATGGCTACACCTTC.

V is TRBV7-9 and J is TRBJ1-2; a weak D match, TRBD1 (6 bases). The CDR3 consists of 13 residues. Germline CDR1 is SEHNR and CDR2 is FQNEAQ (reference sequence). V was shortened by 5 bases and J by 2 bases, with 9 bases between the two germline ends. In nucleotides, the CDR3 is TGTGCCAGCAGCGCGGACAGAAACTATGGCTACACCTTC. Its protein is CASSADRNYGYTF.

The J gene is TRBJ1-1, the V gene TRBV29-1, with TRBD1 as a possible D gene (6 bases). CDR3 length equals 12 residues. Germline V gives CDR1 SQVTM, CDR2 ANQGSEA. V was pared by 5 bases and J by 7 bases, with 14 bases between. CDR3 coding DNA: TGCAGCGTTTATGTCAGGGGCTTTGAAGCTTTCTTT. It encodes CSVYVRGFEAFF.

The chain couples TRBV5-1 to TRBJ2-3, with TRBD1 matching over 9 bases. Germline-derived CDR1 and CDR2 are SGHRS and YFSETQ. The CDR3 contains 15 residues. V lost 4 bases and J lost 2; bases outside the gene matches: 5. The CDR3 loop reads CASSTTGGPTDTQYF. CDR3 nucleotide sequence: TGCGCCAGCAGCACAACAGGGGGCCCCACAGATACGCAGTATTTT.

The rearrangement joins TRBV6-5 to TRBJ2-7; 7 positions agree with TRBD1. V trimming: 4 bases; J trimming: 2 bases; junction bases outside the gene matches: 11. This CDR3 has 16 residues. Germline V CDR1 and CDR2: MNHEY, SVGAGI. The CDR3 coding sequence is TGTGCCAGCAGTTCCTACACCCGACAGGGAACCTACGAGCAGTACTTC. Translated, it gives CASSSYTRQGTYEQYF.

This rearrangement joins TRBV6-6 to TRBJ2-1; D may correspond to TRBD1 or TRBD2 (7 bases each). Germline assignment: CDR1 MNHNY and CDR2 SVGAGI (reference sequence). V dropped 5 bases and J dropped 0 bases, with 17 bases sitting between them. There are 17 residues in the CDR3. DNA of the CDR3: TGTGCCAGCAGTCCCGGGGGGCAGGGGGTCTCCTACAATGAGCAGTTCTTC. Translating it yields CASSPGGQGVSYNEQFF.

The rearrangement links TRBV7-9 to TRBJ1-1; 7 nucleotides line up with TRBD1. Germline CDR1 is SEHNR and CDR2 is FQNEAQ (reference sequence). This CDR3 region has 15 residues. Trimming took 6 bases from V and 0 from J; bases not matched to a gene: 7. The CDR3 sequence is CASRAAGGVNTEAFF. Written as DNA, the CDR3 is TGTGCCAGCAGGGCGGCAGGGGGGGTGAACACTGAAGCTTTCTTT.

V usage is TRBV6-6 and J usage is TRBJ1-4, with D hard to call. The CDR3 is 14 amino acids. Germline-derived CDR1 and CDR2 are MNHNY and SVGAGI (reference sequence). The V end lost 10 bases, the J end lost 4 bases, and 16 bases lay between the germline ends. CDR3 amino acids: CATGEGGRNEKLFF. In DNA, the CDR3 is TGTGCCACCGGGGAGGGAGGACGTAATGAAAAACTGTTTTTT.

The chain recombines TRBV27 with TRBJ1-6, with 10 positions matching TRBD1. The CDR3 spans 15 residues. In germline, CDR1 is MNHEY, CDR2 SMNVEV (reference sequence). The junction had 10 bases not matched to a gene; V was cut back by 7 bases and J by 10 bases. The CDR3, as DNA: TGTGCCAGCACCGTCGCCGGGACAGGGGTATCACCCCTCCACTTT. This codes for CASTVAGTGVSPLHF.

This clone was counted once. The rearrangement uses TRBV5-1 and TRBJ2-3; the D gene is possibly TRBD1 (5 bases). Germline lookup yields CDR1 SGHRS and CDR2 YFSETQ. The V and J ends lost 2 bases and 4 bases respectively, with 17 bases between them. This CDR3 is 16 amino acids long. CDR3 DNA: TGCGCCAGCAGCTTCTCTCCTGCATCAGGGTCAGATACGCAGTATTTT. It codes for CASSFSPASGSDTQYF.

This clone was observed a single time. The CDR3 DNA reads as TGTGCCAGCAGCTTAGGTGGAGGCCAAGAGACCCAGTACTTC. This encodes CASSLGGGQETQYF. V is TRBV7-9 and J is TRBJ2-5; TRBD2 might be the D (5 bases). The CDR3 loop spans 14 amino acids. V was trimmed by 1 base and J by 1 base, leaving 7 bases between them. Germline values: CDR1 SEHNR, CDR2 FQNEAQ (reference sequence).

This chain connects TRBV4-1 to TRBJ2-7, with D unclear. The CDR3 covers 15 residues. From germline, CDR1 is MGHRA and CDR2 YSYEKL. V was trimmed by 1 base and J by 3 bases, leaving 13 bases between them. Written as DNA, the CDR3 is TGCGCCAGCAGCCAAGGGTCGGCCCGAAACTACGAGCAGTACTTC. Translated: CASSQGSARNYEQYF.

The gene calls are TRBV5-1 and TRBJ2-6; 7 bases align to TRBD1. The J segment lost 1 base and the V segment lost 8 bases, leaving 6 bases of the junction unmatched. The CDR3 sequence is 15 residues long. The V gene's germline CDR1 is SGHRS and CDR2 YFSETQ. The CDR3 coding sequence is TGCGCCAGTAAAACAGGGGCTTCTGGGGCCAACGTCCTGACTTTC. Translation: CASKTGASGANVLTF.

The chain is built from TRBV7-8 and TRBJ1-4; D remains unclear. The CDR3 is 15 amino acids. Germline CDR1 SGHVS, CDR2 FQNEAQ. With 1 base removed from V and 5 bases from J, the gap between germline ends came to 11 bases. CDR3 sequence reads: CASSLVRGRNEKLFF. The CDR3 region has the DNA TGTGCCAGCAGCTTAGTTAGAGGGAGAAATGAAAAACTGTTTTTT.

The chain recombines TRBV10-2 with TRBJ2-1, with a weak D call TRBD1 (7 bases). This CDR3 has 13 amino acids. Germline loops: CDR1 WSHSY, CDR2 SAAADI. The V end was cut by 3 bases, the J end by 8 bases, with 11 bases between. The CDR3 spells CASSERRGDEQFF. CDR3 coding DNA: TGCGCCAGCAGTGAACGCAGGGGGGATGAGCAGTTCTTC.

This rearrangement joins TRBV3-1 (or the pseudogene TRBV3-2) to TRBJ2-1, with D possibly matching TRBD2 (5 bases). The germline V gene has CDR1 LGHDT and CDR2 YNNKEL (reference sequence). The CDR3 extends over 12 amino acids. The V end lost 1 base, the J end lost 10 bases, and 8 bases lay between the germline ends. This CDR3 reads CASSQGTGEQFF. In DNA, the CDR3 is TGTGCCAGCAGCCAAGGGACGGGGGAGCAGTTCTTC.

The genes are TRBV15 and TRBJ2-7; 9 nucleotides match TRBD2. V lost 3 bases and J lost 3; bases outside the gene matches: 9. Germline CDR1 reads LNHNV; CDR2 reads YYDKDF (reference sequence). This CDR3 has 16 residues. CDR3 DNA sequence: TGTGCCACCAGCAGCGACGCTCCTAGCGGGATCTACGAGCAGTACTTC. Amino acid sequence: CATSSDAPSGIYEQYF.

This clone was observed a few times. CDR3 amino acids: CATSGTSGETYNEQFF. For the CDR3, the DNA is TGTGCCACCAGCGGAACTAGCGGGGAGACTTACAATGAGCAGTTCTTC. V is TRBV15 and J is TRBJ2-1; 10 positions agree with TRBD2. The germline V gene encodes CDR1 LNHNV and CDR2 YYDKDF (reference sequence). This CDR3 is built from 16 residues. After removal of 5 bases from V and 4 bases from J, the junction contained 8 bases not matched to a gene.

This clone has only one observation. The J gene is TRBJ2-3, the V gene TRBV9, with D perhaps TRBD1 or TRBD2 (5 bases each). Per germline, CDR1 SGDLS and CDR2 YYNGEE. Deletions cut 0 bases from V and 0 bases from J, with 11 bases between. The CDR3 has 16 residues. The CDR3 protein is CASSVAWGGSTDTQYF. The CDR3 region has the DNA TGTGCCAGCAGCGTAGCTTGGGGCGGGAGCACAGATACGCAGTATTTT.

The chain joins TRBV5-1 to TRBJ2-1; D is unresolved. The CDR3 is 13 residues long. V was cut by 0 bases and J by 6 bases, with 7 bases left in between. From germline, CDR1 is SGHRS and CDR2 YFSETQ. This CDR3 is CASSLVQSNEQFF. The CDR3 DNA is TGCGCCAGCAGCTTGGTTCAGTCCAATGAGCAGTTCTTC.

V and J are TRBV6-5 and TRBJ2-2; D is unclear. Germline loops: CDR1 MNHEY, CDR2 SVGAGI. Between the trimmed V and J ends, which lost 2 bases and 4 bases, there was a span of 11 bases. The CDR3 totals 15 residues. The CDR3 spells CASSYGVGITGELFF. CDR3 sequence (DNA): TGTGCCAGCAGTTACGGAGTTGGTATCACCGGGGAGCTGTTTTTT.

V gene TRBV19 combines with J gene TRBJ1-5; no clear D. The CDR3 sequence is 16 residues long. Trimming cost V 7 bases and J 2 bases, with 18 bases left between them. Germline CDR1 reads LNHDA; CDR2 reads SQIVND (reference sequence). The DNA for the CDR3 is TGTGCCAGTACCACAGTCGGGCAGGTCGGCAATCAGCCCCAGCATTTT. Translated: CASTTVGQVGNQPQHF.

V gene TRBV3-1 (or the pseudogene TRBV3-2) combines with J gene TRBJ1-2; the D is unclear. Trimming took off 4 bases at V and 5 bases at J, with 11 bases between the two ends. CDR3 length equals 13 residues. The germline V gene has CDR1 LGHDT and CDR2 YNNKEL (reference sequence). The CDR3 reads CASSRVSGYGYTF. The CDR3 region has the DNA TGTGCCAGCAGCCGGGTGAGTGGTTATGGCTACACCTTC.